This T cell receptor beta chain was captured in a study of blood T cell repertoires in COVID-19. Study-wide context: Sample material is recorded as cDNA or gDNA derived from T cells, B-cell-depleted T cells, or PBMCs.

Authors' methods: Amplification of reference gene primers was used by the study to estimate nucleated cell counts. Assay: immunoSEQ multiplex PCR; the TCRdb copy retains only in-frame clones and omits some. The DNA was the basis for D and trimming; V, J and clone size are from that table. The data show approximately 110,000 clones, roughly 80% seen once. The specimen sequenced was peripheral blood. The origin of this receptor is an elderly woman with acute or convalescent COVID-19.

The CDR3 sequence is CASSSQPGLALTGELFF. DNA for the CDR3: TGTGCCAGCAGCTCACAACCGGGACTAGCGCTAACCGGGGAGCTGTTTTTT. This chain uses TRBV11-3 with TRBJ2-2; 10 bases agree with TRBD2. In germline, CDR1 is SGHNT, CDR2 YENEEA. The junction had 10 bases not matched to a gene; V was cut back by 4 bases and J by 5 bases. The CDR3 loop spans 17 amino acids.